This T cell receptor (beta chain) comes out of a study of identical twins. The study's findings and limits: Zero-insertion analyses might be partly confounded by invariant T cells like MAIT and iNKT. Abundant cord blood beta clonotypes carried fewer insertions; memory repertoires showed none.

The CDR3 sequence is 14 residues long. Deletions cut 6 bases from V and 8 bases from J, with 19 bases between. The V gene's germline CDR1 is ENHRY and CDR2 SYGVKD. TCRdb reprocessed the 5' RACE reads with MiXCR, giving one entry per CDR3 protein. The repertoire includes approximately 500,000 distinct CDR3 sequences, approximately 25% of them detected once, and around 3% sits in the top ten. A few counts support this clonotype. Its antigen is unidentified. These records were also assigned to another study, of T cells expressing NK-cell markers.

The source of this sequence is a woman younger than 35 in good health. Sample: CD4+ T cells sorted from blood. This sequence joins TRBV10-3 and TRBJ1-2; perhaps TRBD1 as D (5 bases). CDR3 region: CAIRADPGREGYTF. CDR3 nucleotides: TGTGCCATCAGAGCAGATCCAGGGCGCGAGGGCTACACCTTC.